Below, 5 T cell receptor beta chains from the same sample are listed, as sequenced in a study of blood T cell repertoires in COVID-19. Sequencing used immunoSEQ multiplex PCR; TCRdb keeps in-frame clones, though not all of them. The top ten clones hold about 6.4% of a sample with around 180,000 clones, approximately 84% of them seen once. The sample consisted of peripheral blood. Receptors originate from a human donor in a cohort sampled during active COVID-19.

The chain couples TRBV6-2 or TRBV6-3 to TRBJ1-2; 8 nucleotides line up with TRBD1. The CDR3 totals 17 residues. The germline V gene has CDR1 MNHEY and CDR2 SVGEGT. The V segment lost 2 bases and the J segment 2 bases; nucleotides outside the gene matches: 10. The CDR3 here is CASSYPMTGDMNYGYTF. CDR3 in DNA: TGTGCCAGCAGTTACCCTATGACAGGGGATATGAACTATGGCTACACCTTC.

J is TRBJ2-2 and V is TRBV7-9; no clear D. The CDR3 is 12 residues long. The V and J ends lost 1 base and 7 bases respectively, with 4 bases between them. Germline V gene data show CDR1 as SEHNR and CDR2 as FQNEAQ (reference sequence). The CDR3 DNA follows: TGTGCCAGCAGCTTAGGAGTCGGGGAGCTGTTTTTT. Translation: CASSLGVGELFF.

This chain links TRBV18 with TRBJ1-1, with D perhaps TRBD1 (6 bases). The CDR3 loop spans 16 amino acids. Between the trimmed V and J ends, which lost 0 bases and 5 bases, there was a span of 16 bases. Germline V gene lookup returns CDR1 KGHSH and CDR2 LQKENI. This CDR3 reads CASSPPDWQGSTEAFF. Here the CDR3 DNA reads TGTGCCAGCTCACCACCAGATTGGCAGGGGTCGACTGAAGCTTTCTTT.

The chain joins TRBV20-1 to TRBJ2-5; D not certain. This CDR3 is built from 11 residues. Germline CDR1 reads DFQATT; CDR2 reads SNEGSKA (reference sequence). V lost 3 bases and J 5 bases, leaving 7 bases between the germline ends. CDR3 DNA: TGCAGTGCTAGGATCCGGGAGACCCAGTACTTC. Translated, it gives CSARIRETQYF.

V gene TRBV7-9 combines with J gene TRBJ1-2; a weak D match, TRBD1 (6 bases). The CDR3 totals 14 residues. Germline CDR1 and CDR2: SEHNR and FQNEAQ (reference sequence). Deletions cut 7 bases from V and 6 bases from J, with 18 bases between. CDR3 sequence (DNA): TGTGCCAGCACCCCCGTCGGGGCAGGGGATGGCTACACCTTC. Translated, it gives CASTPVGAGDGYTF.